Listed below are T cell receptor beta chains from one sample, sequenced in a study of blood T cell repertoires in COVID-19. Clones were sequenced by immunoSEQ multiplex PCR, and TCRdb holds only the in-frame ones, with some missing. This sample yields fewer than 120,000 clones, of which 76% are seen a single time; about 3.7% belongs to the top ten. The sequenced sample consisted of peripheral blood. These receptor sequences come from a woman older than 75 with acute or convalescent COVID-19. Each CDR3 is given with its conserved first and last residue. The D gene is left open where the match is weak. A clone size is listed for some rows: how often the clone was seen (once, few, many), or a class if it is expanded.

clone size | D gene | J gene | V gene | CDR3 protein | CDR3 DNA
- | - | TRBJ2-1 | TRBV5-1 | CASSVGGASYNEQFF | TGCGCCAGCAGCGTTGGGGGGGCATCCTACAATGAGCAGTTCTTC
- | TRBD1 | TRBJ2-7 | TRBV7-8 | CASSLRDSPYEQYF | TGTGCCAGCAGCTTACGGGACAGCCCCTACGAGCAGTACTTC
- | TRBD1 | TRBJ1-1 | TRBV18 | CASSPAGQGLLDTEAFF | TGTGCCAGCTCACCAGCGGGACAGGGGTTATTAGACACTGAAGCTTTCTTT
- | - | TRBJ2-1 | TRBV12-3/TRBV12-4 | CASSFSSNNEQFF | TGTGCCAGCAGTTTCTCTAGCAATAATGAGCAGTTCTTC
- | TRBD1 | TRBJ2-6 | TRBV5-1 | CASSGGQGISGANVLTF | TGCGCCAGCAGCGGTGGACAGGGGATCTCTGGGGCCAACGTCCTGACTTTC
few | TRBD2 | TRBJ2-3 | TRBV5-1 | CASSLTGLALTDTQYF | TGCGCCAGCAGCTTGACGGGACTAGCCCTCACAGATACGCAGTATTTT
- | - | TRBJ1-6 | TRBV6-5 | CASSYIGSPLHF | TGTGCCAGCAGTTATATCGGTTCACCCCTCCACTTT
few | TRBD1 | TRBJ1-2 | TRBV5-1 | CASSPGQAAVWNYGYTF | TGCGCCAGCAGCCCGGGACAGGCAGCTGTATGGAACTATGGCTACACCTTC
few | - | TRBJ2-7 | TRBV6-6 | CASSYSQGLDEQYF | TGTGCCAGCAGTTACTCGCAGGGGCTAGACGAGCAGTACTTC
- | - | TRBJ1-1 | TRBV11-1 | CASSLVTPNTEAFF | TGTGCCAGCAGCTTAGTTACTCCGAACACTGAAGCTTTCTTT
- | - | TRBJ1-1 | TRBV25-1 | CASSAFLTGTEAFF | TGTGCCAGCAGCGCCTTTCTGACAGGAACTGAAGCTTTCTTT
- | TRBD2 | TRBJ2-5 | TRBV5-1 | CASSLVGLGVETQYF | TGCGCCAGCAGCTTGGTGGGACTAGGGGTGGAGACCCAGTACTTC
- | - | TRBJ2-5 | TRBV6-6 | CASSSQQQETQYF | TGTGCCAGCAGTTCCCAACAGCAAGAGACCCAGTACTTC
- | - | TRBJ2-7 | TRBV2 | CASSDTGTTYEQYF | TGTGCCAGCAGTGATACGGGGACAACCTACGAGCAGTACTTC
- | - | TRBJ2-1 | TRBV10-3 | CAISGGHNEQFF | TGTGCCATTAGCGGAGGACACAATGAGCAGTTCTTC
- | TRBD1 | TRBJ1-5 | TRBV4-1 | CASSQAQGAVSNQPQHF | TGCGCCAGCAGCCAAGCACAGGGGGCAGTTAGCAATCAGCCCCAGCATTTT
- | - | TRBJ1-1 | TRBV6-5 | CASSYSRGGGTEAFF | TGTGCCAGCAGTTACTCTAGGGGGGGTGGCACTGAAGCTTTCTTT
once | - | TRBJ2-5 | TRBV5-1 | CASRSEETQYF | TGCGCCAGCAGATCCGAGGAGACCCAGTACTTC
- | - | TRBJ2-3 | TRBV2 | CARDRTGGRPDTQYF | TGTGCCAGAGATCGGACAGGTGGGAGGCCAGATACGCAGTATTTT
- | - | TRBJ2-7 | TRBV4-2 | CASSQESPGTYEQYF | TGTGCCAGCAGCCAAGAGTCCCCGGGAACCTACGAGCAGTACTTC
- | TRBD1 | TRBJ1-5 | TRBV2 | CASSLWGQENQPQHF | TGTGCCAGCAGCCTCTGGGGACAGGAGAATCAGCCCCAGCATTTT
- | TRBD1 | TRBJ1-5 | TRBV6-1 | CASSERGTGYSNQPQHF | TGTGCCAGCAGTGAAAGGGGGACAGGTTATAGCAATCAGCCCCAGCATTTT
- | TRBD1 | TRBJ1-5 | TRBV7-2 | CASSLAPGQNQPQHF | TGTGCCAGCAGCTTAGCGCCGGGACAGAATCAGCCCCAGCATTTT
- | - | TRBJ2-1 | TRBV7-2 | CASGTGGGFDEQFF | TGTGCCAGCGGTACAGGGGGGGGGTTTGATGAGCAGTTCTTC
- | - | TRBJ1-6 | TRBV5-1 | CASSQRGVPDNSPLHF | TGCGCCAGCAGCCAGCGGGGGGTCCCCGATAATTCACCCCTCCACTTT
- | - | TRBJ1-1 | TRBV19 | CASRRGSTEAFF | TGTGCCAGTAGAAGGGGGAGCACTGAAGCTTTCTTT
- | TRBD1 | TRBJ1-4 | TRBV5-1 | CASSPGQAPGEKLFF | TGCGCCAGCAGCCCGGGACAGGCCCCCGGTGAAAAACTGTTTTTT
- | - | TRBJ2-7 | TRBV5-5 | CASSISYEQYF | TGTGCCAGCTCTATCTCCTACGAGCAGTACTTC
- | - | TRBJ2-7 | TRBV5-1 | CASSFRTSGTGEQYF | TGCGCCAGCAGCTTTCGAACCAGCGGTACCGGCGAGCAGTACTTC
- | - | TRBJ1-1 | TRBV7-2 | CASSPNSMNTEAFF | TGTGCCAGCAGCCCCAATTCCATGAACACTGAAGCTTTCTTT
few | TRBD2 | TRBJ2-1 | TRBV6-2/TRBV6-3 | CASSPGGVAALYNEQFF | TGTGCCAGCAGCCCCGGGGGGGTAGCGGCACTGTACAATGAGCAGTTCTTC
- | - | TRBJ1-1 | TRBV5-1 | CASSKDSSNTEAFF | TGCGCCAGCAGCAAGGACAGCTCGAACACTGAAGCTTTCTTT
- | TRBD1 | TRBJ2-2 | TRBV19 | CASRNRGANTGELFF | TGTGCCAGTCGTAACAGGGGAGCGAACACCGGGGAGCTGTTTTTT
- | TRBD1 | TRBJ1-6 | TRBV18 | CASSIDRGRNSPLHF | TGTGCCAGCTCGATCGACAGGGGTCGAAATTCACCCCTCCACTTT
once | - | TRBJ2-2 | TRBV4-2 | CASSPYGTGDTGELFF | TGTGCCAGCAGCCCTTATGGGACGGGAGACACCGGGGAGCTGTTTTTT
- | - | TRBJ2-7 | TRBV30 | CAWSVRRSSSLSYEQYF | TGTGCCTGGAGTGTACGGAGGTCGTCTTCACTATCCTACGAGCAGTACTTC
- | TRBD1 | TRBJ2-7 | TRBV19 | CASSDRGVSYEQYF | TGTGCCAGTAGTGACAGGGGCGTTTCCTACGAGCAGTACTTC
few | TRBD1 | TRBJ1-1 | TRBV9 | CASDRGLGTEAFF | TGTGCCAGTGACAGGGGGCTCGGCACTGAAGCTTTCTTT
- | TRBD2 | TRBJ2-1 | TRBV7-3 | CASSLPRLASSYNEQFF | TGTGCCAGCAGCTTACCGAGACTAGCGAGCTCCTACAATGAGCAGTTCTTC
- | TRBD1 | TRBJ2-5 | TRBV5-8 | CASSLAWWQGVRRETQYF | TGTGCCAGCAGCTTGGCCTGGTGGCAGGGGGTACGTCGAGAGACCCAGTACTTC
- | TRBD2 | TRBJ2-1 | TRBV19 | CASRPLAGGLDEQFF | TGTGCCAGTAGACCGCTAGCGGGGGGTTTGGATGAGCAGTTCTTC
- | - | TRBJ2-5 | TRBV18 | CASSPLGQQTPKETQYF | TGTGCCAGCTCACCACTGGGACAACAGACGCCTAAAGAGACCCAGTACTTC
- | - | TRBJ2-1 | TRBV6-2/TRBV6-3 | CASSYGGNEQFF | TGTGCCAGCAGTTACGGGGGGAATGAGCAGTTCTTC
- | TRBD1 | TRBJ2-5 | TRBV19 | CASSIPRAGGERTQYF | TGTGCCAGTAGTATCCCTAGGGCAGGGGGTGAGAGGACCCAGTACTTC